This passage covers 20 T cell receptor beta chains from one sample sequenced in a study of blood T cell repertoires in COVID-19. TCRdb's table, derived via immunoSEQ multiplex PCR, lists solely in-frame clones and lacks some. The data hold some 200,000 clones, with approximately 87% observed a single time. Specimen: PBMCs or T cells enriched from blood (not recorded which). Receptors originate from a woman between 50 and 59 years old in a cohort exposed to, infected with or recovered from COVID-19 (not recorded which).

The DNA for the CDR3 is TGCGCCAGCAGCCAGCAAGGGACAGGGGGCACTGAAGCTTTCTTT. It specifies CASSQQGTGGTEAFF. This chain connects TRBV5-1 to TRBJ1-1; 11 bases fit TRBD1. Looked up from germline, CDR1 is SGHRS and CDR2 is YFSETQ. Losses at the gene ends were 4 bases for V and 4 bases for J; bases not matched to a gene: 6. This CDR3 contains 15 residues.

This sequence joins TRBV5-1 and TRBJ1-6; D might be TRBD1 (6 bases). With 1 base removed from V and 7 bases from J, the gap between germline ends came to 9 bases. The CDR3 consists of 14 residues. In germline, CDR1 is SGHRS, CDR2 YFSETQ. CDR3 sequence reads: CASSLTGQNSPLHF. Here the CDR3 DNA reads TGCGCCAGCAGCTTGACAGGGCAGAATTCACCCCTCCACTTT.

The chain recombines TRBV27 with TRBJ1-2; TRBD1 agrees at 8 bases. With 4 bases clipped from V and 4 bases from J, the junction kept 8 bases outside the gene matches. The CDR3 contains 15 residues. Germline CDR1 reads MNHEY; CDR2 reads SMNVEV (reference sequence). This chain's CDR3 is CASSSGTGYAYGYTF. In nucleotides, the CDR3 is TGTGCCAGCAGTTCAGGGACAGGTTACGCCTATGGCTACACCTTC.

The V and J genes are TRBV14 and TRBJ2-7; perhaps TRBD2 as D (7 bases). Per germline, CDR1 SGHDN and CDR2 FVKESK. The ends were cut back, 4 bases at V and 3 bases at J, with 16 bases in the middle. This CDR3 has 15 residues. CDR3 in DNA: TGTGCCAGCAGCCGCCAACGGGGGGCAAGCTACGAGCAGTACTTC. Residues: CASSRQRGASYEQYF.

This chain uses TRBV11-2 with TRBJ2-1; 9 bases line up with TRBD2. This CDR3 spans 15 amino acids. Germline values: CDR1 SGHAT, CDR2 FQNNGV. J gave up 1 base and V 4 bases, and 2 bases lay outside the gene matches. This CDR3 reads CASSSGLASYNEQFF. CDR3 nucleotide sequence: TGTGCCAGCAGCTCAGGACTAGCGTCCTACAATGAGCAGTTCTTC.

The chain joins TRBV18 to TRBJ2-1; D uncertain. V dropped 2 bases and J dropped 4 bases, with 9 bases sitting between them. Germline-derived CDR1 and CDR2 are KGHSH and LQKENI. The CDR3 runs to 14 residues. The CDR3 here is CASSPYLEYNEQFF. CDR3 sequence (DNA): TGTGCCAGCTCACCATACTTAGAGTACAATGAGCAGTTCTTC.

V is TRBV3-1 (or the pseudogene TRBV3-2) and J is TRBJ1-5, with D unresolved. The germline V gene has CDR1 LGHDT and CDR2 YNNKEL (reference sequence). CDR3 length: 15 amino acids. Trimming stripped 1 base from V and 6 bases from J, with 13 bases between. In DNA, the CDR3 is TGTGCCAGCAGCCAAGGGCGAGGGAGGTTTCAGCCCCAGCATTTT. It translates to CASSQGRGRFQPQHF.

The rearrangement links TRBV28 to TRBJ1-1; no firm D call. This CDR3 comprises 14 residues. Germline lookup yields CDR1 MDHEN and CDR2 SYDVKM. The ends were cut back, 2 bases at V and 1 base at J, with 8 bases in the middle. The CDR3 DNA reads as TGTGCCAGCAGTTTAGTCAGACAGAACACTGAAGCTTTCTTT. Translated: CASSLVRQNTEAFF.

The rearrangement links TRBV2 to TRBJ1-3; 10 bases are a match to TRBD1. V was clipped by 4 bases and J by 1 base; unmatched bases: 7. CDR3 length equals 17 residues. Looked up from germline, CDR1 is SNHLY and CDR2 is FYNNEI. The CDR3 spells CASSVLGQGGSGNTIYF. For the CDR3, the DNA is TGTGCCAGCAGTGTTCTAGGACAGGGGGGATCTGGAAACACCATATATTTT.

The chain is built from TRBV18 and TRBJ1-1; possibly TRBD1 for D (6 bases). Germline loops: CDR1 KGHSH, CDR2 LQKENI. This CDR3 comprises 13 residues. V lost 6 bases and J lost 2, with 10 bases in between. CDR3 in amino acids: CASSEGGNTEAFF. CDR3 DNA sequence: TGTGCCAGCTCCGAAGGGGGTAACACTGAAGCTTTCTTT.

The V call is TRBV18, the J call TRBJ1-1; D is ambiguous. V lost 4 bases, J lost 13 bases, and 16 bases lay in between. Germline lookup yields CDR1 KGHSH and CDR2 LQKENI. There are 12 residues in the CDR3. The CDR3 region has the DNA TGTGCCAGCTCACTTACCGACGGGAAGGTTTTCTTT. This translates into CASSLTDGKVFF.

V gene TRBV5-8 combines with J gene TRBJ2-1; 12 bases align to TRBD2. V was clipped by 0 bases and J by 9 bases; unmatched bases: 4. Germline V CDR1 and CDR2: SGHTS, YDEGEE. This CDR3 has 15 residues. CDR3 DNA sequence: TGTGCCAGCAGCTTGGGACTAGCGGGGGAGGTTGAGCAGTTCTTC. It specifies CASSLGLAGEVEQFF.

This clone has more than one count but fewer than ten. This chain links TRBV6-4 with TRBJ2-3; 10 positions agree with TRBD1. The V segment lost 6 bases and the J segment 4 bases; nucleotides outside the gene matches: 7. This CDR3 has 15 amino acids. Germline V gene data show CDR1 as MRHNA and CDR2 as SNTAGT. CDR3: CASSRGQGEADTQYF. In DNA form, the CDR3 reads TGTGCCAGCAGCCGTGGACAGGGGGAGGCAGATACGCAGTATTTT.

As concerns this clone: At one end the junction does not follow the germline gene, possibly because of a read error. The chain combines TRBV19 with TRBJ2-1; possible D gene TRBD2, 5 bases. Germline values: CDR1 LNHDA, CDR2 SQIVND (reference sequence). The CDR3 loop spans 15 amino acids. The CDR3 DNA sequence: TGTGCCAGTAGTATTGCGGAGGTTTCCTCCAATGAGCAGTTCTTC. It codes for CASSIAEVSSNEQFF.

This clone was detected only a few times. The chain is built from TRBV18 and TRBJ2-5; 10 bases map to TRBD1. The germline V gene has CDR1 KGHSH and CDR2 LQKENI. The CDR3 runs 13 residues. The junction had 5 bases not matched to a gene; V was cut back by 8 bases and J by 5 bases. CDR3 residues: CASRDRGQETQYF. The CDR3 bases are TGTGCCAGCCGAGACAGGGGGCAGGAGACCCAGTACTTC.

The chain carries TRBV5-1 and TRBJ2-2; weak D call: TRBD2 (6 bases). The V gene's germline CDR1 is SGHRS and CDR2 YFSETQ. V gave up 7 bases and J gave up 6 bases, with 25 bases separating them. The CDR3 consists of 17 residues. The CDR3 DNA is TGCGCCAGCTCAACTCAGGGAACTAGCATTCCCCCCGGGGAGCTGTTTTTT. It specifies CASSTQGTSIPPGELFF. The variable domain in full, with the rest retrieved from reference TRBV5-1 and TRBJ2-2, is KAGVTQTPRYLIKTRGQQVTLSCSPISGHRSVSWYQQTPGQGLQFLFEYFSETQRNKGNFPGRFSGRQFSNSRSEMNVSTLELGDSALYLCASSTQGTSIPPGELFFGEGSRLTVL.

The chain links TRBV30 to TRBJ1-1, with D possibly being TRBD1 (5 bases). V lost 3 bases, J lost 8 bases, and 13 bases lay in between. There are 12 residues in the CDR3. The V gene's germline CDR1 is GTSNPN and CDR2 SVGIG (reference sequence). This CDR3 reads CAWRKKRQEAFF. The CDR3 nucleotides read TGTGCCTGGAGGAAAAAAAGACAGGAAGCTTTCTTT.

The chain has TRBV5-4 and TRBJ2-5; D might be TRBD2 (6 bases). The V gene lost 3 bases and the J gene lost 3 bases, with 12 bases spanning the gap. Per germline, CDR1 SGHNT and CDR2 YYREEE (reference sequence). This CDR3 is 14 amino acids long. CDR3 sequence (DNA): TGTGCCAGCAGCTCTCCGGGACTTGAAGAGACCCAGTACTTC. Translation: CASSSPGLEETQYF. The full variable domain, rest sourced from reference TRBV5-4 and TRBJ2-5, is ETGVTQSPTHLIKTRGQQVTLRCSSQSGHNTVSWYQQALGQGPQFIFQYYREEENGRGNFPPRFSGLQFPNYSSELNVNALELDDSALYLCASSSPGLEETQYFGPGTRLLVL.

This chain joins TRBV7-2 and TRBJ1-1; TRBD1 agrees at 9 bases. The CDR3 extends over 16 amino acids. CDR1 is SGHTA, CDR2 FQGNSA, per germline. V trimming: 1 base; J trimming: 5 bases; junction bases outside the gene matches: 8. The CDR3 DNA reads TGTGCCAGCAGCTTAGGGCCAGGGACAGGGAAAACTGAAGCTTTCTTT. It codes for CASSLGPGTGKTEAFF.

The CDR3 spells CASSAHPGDPPLHF. In nucleotides, the CDR3 is TGTGCCAGCAGCGCGCATCCGGGGGACCCACCCCTCCACTTT. The chain carries TRBV9 and TRBJ1-6; tentative D call: TRBD1 (5 bases). The CDR3 runs to 14 residues. V was pared by 3 bases and J by 11 bases, with 15 bases between. Germline CDR1 is SGDLS and CDR2 is YYNGEE.